These T cell receptor beta chains were read from a single sample in a study of CD8+CD57+ T cells in acquired aplastic anemia. Each CDR3 protein is one row after TCRdb ran MiXCR on the reads. The data hold 90,000 to 120,000 distinct CDR3 sequences, with around half observed a single time. The sequenced material came from sorted CD4+, CD8+, or CD8+CD57+ T cells (not recorded which) from PBMCs. Receptors were obtained from a human donor in good health, serving as a control. CDR3s include the opening cysteine and the closing phenylalanine or tryptophan. D genes are given only for firm matches. Not all rows give a size; the values are once, few, many and, for expanded clones, a class.

CSVEVLNEQFF	TGCAGCGTTGAAGTGTTGAATGAGCAGTTCTTC	TRBJ2-1	TRBV29-1	.	few
CASRALSSYEQYF	TGCGCCAGCAGGGCCCTGAGCTCCTACGAGCAGTACTTC	TRBJ2-7	TRBV10-2	.	once
CSVGEQISSGNTIYF	TGCAGCGTTGGGGAACAGATAAGCTCTGGAAACACCATATATTTT	TRBJ1-3	TRBV29-1	.	.
CASRSGQGYNEQFF	TGTGCCAGCAGGTCGGGACAGGGGTACAATGAGCAGTTCTTC	TRBJ2-1	TRBV6-5	TRBD1	many
CAWSLQGGTEAFF	TGTGCCTGGAGTCTACAGGGGGGCACTGAAGCTTTCTTT	TRBJ1-1	TRBV30	TRBD1	many
CATSRDGGQDFSGANVLTF	TGTGCCACCAGCAGAGATGGGGGACAGGATTTCTCTGGGGCCAACGTCCTGACTTTC	TRBJ2-6	TRBV15	TRBD1	.
CASSVGLYGYTF	TGTGCCAGCAGCGTAGGACTATATGGCTACACCTTC	TRBJ1-2	TRBV9	.	few
CASSPGGVANYGCTF	TGTGCCAGCAGCCCGGGCGGTGTAGCTAACTATGGCTGCACCTTC	TRBJ1-2	TRBV5-6	.	few
CSARDTGYSYNEQFF	TGCAGTGCTAGAGATACAGGCTACTCCTACAATGAGCAGTTCTTC	TRBJ2-1	TRBV20-1	.	.
CASSQYPGGVFSGNTIYF	TGTGCCAGCAGCCAATACCCGGGGGGGGTATTTTCCGGAAACACCATATATTTT	TRBJ1-3	TRBV3-1	.	.
CASSYAGMGYNEQFF	TGTGCCAGCAGTTACGCGGGAATGGGGTACAATGAGCAGTTCTTC	TRBJ2-1	TRBV2	.	.
CASSFSGRSAETQYF	TGTGCCAGCAGTTTTTCCGGCCGTTCTGCGGAGACCCAGTACTTC	TRBJ2-5	TRBV12-3/TRBV12-4	.	.
CASSNPDRESGNTIYF	TGTGCCAGCAGTAACCCAGACAGGGAATCGGGAAACACCATATATTTT	TRBJ1-3	TRBV6-5	TRBD1	few
CATSSEGTSGETQYF	TGTGCCACCAGCAGCGAGGGGACTAGCGGCGAGACCCAGTACTTC	TRBJ2-5	TRBV15	TRBD2	.
CSARDQRKLSTDTQYF	TGCAGTGCTAGAGATCAGAGGAAACTCAGCACAGATACGCAGTATTTT	TRBJ2-3	TRBV20-1	.	.
CASSVEGHYGYTF	TGTGCCAGCAGCGTAGAGGGGCACTATGGCTACACCTTC	TRBJ1-2	TRBV9	.	.
CASSQGSPNYGYTF	TGCGCCAGCAGCCAAGGGTCCCCTAACTATGGCTACACCTTC	TRBJ1-2	TRBV4-3	.	many
CSARDYSYEQYF	TGCAGTGCTAGGGACTACTCCTACGAGCAGTACTTC	TRBJ2-7	TRBV20-1	.	.
CASSLLAGANYGYTF	TGCGCCAGCAGCTTGTTGGCAGGGGCAAACTATGGCTACACCTTC	TRBJ1-2	TRBV5-1	.	.
CATSRAGDYGYTF	TGTGCCACCAGCAGAGCAGGGGACTATGGCTACACCTTC	TRBJ1-2	TRBV15	.	.
CSAGTGNYEQYF	TGCAGCGCCGGGACAGGAAATTACGAGCAGTACTTC	TRBJ2-7	TRBV29-1	TRBD1	once
CSASSPWDREAFF	TGCAGTGCCAGCAGCCCCTGGGACAGGGAAGCTTTCTTT	TRBJ1-1	TRBV20-1	TRBD1	.
CASSSGDGGAAGYEQYF	TGTGCCAGCTCTAGTGGTGACGGGGGAGCGGCGGGTTACGAGCAGTACTTC	TRBJ2-7	TRBV4-2	.	.
CANSFLGGSTYEQYF	TGTGCCAACAGTTTCTTGGGGGGGAGTACCTACGAGCAGTACTTC	TRBJ2-7	TRBV25-1	TRBD2	many
CASSSRLAGKKVYEQYF	TGTGCCAGCAGCTCTCGACTAGCGGGGAAAAAAGTCTACGAGCAGTACTTC	TRBJ2-7	TRBV7-6	TRBD2	.
CSARGTPNEQYF	TGCAGTGCTAGAGGCACTCCTAACGAGCAGTACTTC	TRBJ2-7	TRBV20-1	.	many
CASNHGDMNTEAFF	TGTGCCAGCAACCACGGAGATATGAACACTGAAGCTTTCTTT	TRBJ1-1	TRBV19	.	.
CASSEVNRGNQPQHF	TGTGCCAGCAGTGAAGTCAACCGGGGCAATCAGCCCCAGCATTTT	TRBJ1-5	TRBV2	.	.
CATMGRINQPQHF	TGTGCCACGATGGGCAGGATCAATCAGCCCCAGCATTTT	TRBJ1-5	TRBV24-1	.	.
CASSQGGSGRPNTGELFF	TGTGCCAGCAGTCAGGGGGGAAGCGGGAGGCCGAACACCGGGGAGCTGTTTTTT	TRBJ2-2	TRBV25-1	TRBD2	.
CASSLDRLEKLFF	TGTGCCAGCAGCTTAGACAGGCTTGAAAAACTGTTTTTT	TRBJ1-4	TRBV7-9	.	.
CASSLISDTQYF	TGTGCCAGCAGCTTGATCTCAGATACGCAGTATTTT	TRBJ2-3	TRBV5-8	.	many
CASSLGGQGVYEQYF	TGTGCCAGCAGCTTAGGAGGACAGGGCGTCTACGAGCAGTACTTC	TRBJ2-7	TRBV7-9	TRBD1	.
CASTASLGNTKPYGYTF	TGTGCCAGCACGGCCTCCCTCGGGAACACTAAACCCTATGGCTACACCTTC	TRBJ1-2	TRBV25-1	.	few
CASSAQPAGANSCEQYF	TGCGCCAGCAGTGCGCAGCCAGCGGGGGCCAACTCCTGCGAGCAGTACTTC	TRBJ2-7	TRBV10-2	TRBD2	once
CASNQGFLYEQYF	TGTGCCAGTAATCAGGGATTCCTCTACGAGCAGTACTTC	TRBJ2-7	TRBV19	.	.
CASSNGLAQSYEQYF	TGTGCCAGTAGTAACGGACTAGCGCAATCCTACGAGCAGTACTTC	TRBJ2-7	TRBV19	TRBD2	few
CASSLAGARGYGYTF	TGCGCCAGCAGCTTGGCCGGGGCAAGGGGCTATGGCTACACCTTC	TRBJ1-2	TRBV5-1	.	.
CSVESGNTIYF	TGCAGCGTTGAATCAGGAAACACCATATATTTT	TRBJ1-3	TRBV29-1	.	.
CASSLEVPGEARYTIYF	TGTGCCAGCAGCTTAGAGGTTCCGGGGGAGGCTAGATACACCATATATTTT	TRBJ1-3	TRBV7-8	.	many
CATSRDRGHEQFF	TGTGCCACCAGCAGGGACAGGGGCCATGAGCAGTTCTTC	TRBJ2-1	TRBV15	TRBD1	many
CASSLRRREKLFF	TGTGCCAGCAGCTTAAGGAGAAGGGAAAAACTGTTTTTT	TRBJ1-4	TRBV7-8	.	.
CASLRGGPTDTQYF	TGCGCCAGCCTTCGAGGGGGCCCCACAGATACGCAGTATTTT	TRBJ2-3	TRBV10-2	TRBD1	.
CASSPGSPMTAGSYEQYF	TGTGCCAGCAGCCCAGGGAGTCCAATGACTGCGGGGTCCTACGAGCAGTACTTC	TRBJ2-7	TRBV4-2	.	.
CASSLTLGYTF	TGTGCCAGCAGCCTAACCCTAGGCTACACCTTC	TRBJ1-2	TRBV7-9	.	many